This TCR beta chain appears in the sequencing data of a study of T cell repertoires in cytomegalovirus infection (dated by TCRdb to between 2018 and 2021). Some background on the complete study: Peptide stimulations targeted recently identified HLA-C-restricted CMV epitopes, whose presentation resists viral immunomodulation, together with well-studied HLA-B-restricted epitopes. Donor HLA type was relevant to the analysis, as public TCR beta signatures indicated carriage of CMV infection together with the matching HLA type. The paper's findings and limits, for the study overall: In both this cohort and an independent approximately 350-donor cohort, the cumulative frequency of public TCR beta family members distinguished carriers of CMV infection plus the relevant HLA type. The ex vivo response was dominated by HLA-C-restricted CMV-specific TCR beta clonotypes, which also provided the single most frequent clonotype in two of eight donors.

Sample treatment or condition, as interpreted from the label and publication: in vitro stimulation with specific CMV peptide epitopes to enrich CMV-specific T cells. Cut back by 5 bases and 3 bases, the V and J ends lie 11 bases apart. Including the terminal cysteine and phenylalanine, the CDR3 comprises 12 residues. Of the read, only the CDR3 DNA is kept; its 36 bases are in frame from base 1. Reading the germline V gene gives CDR1 SQVTM and CDR2 ANQGSEA. Sequencing used an Illumina HiSeq 1500. TCRdb cleaned the public reads at Q25 with fastp, built clones with MiXCR and kept in-frame beta chains. Rows matching on CDR3 protein sequence are summarized as one entry with the most common DNA and genes. For this sample the table gives about 830,000 distinct CDR3 sequences, of which approximately 29% were detected only once. In total, the top ten clones hold 9.5% to 15% of the sample. Details on this clonotype: What antigen it recognizes has not been identified. No much larger clone exists at a distance of one base, and base qualities are not known.

The sequenced sample was cultured CD8+ T cells from PBMCs, obtained from culture after CMV antigen stimulation. The sequence is built from TRBV29-1 and TRBJ2-7; the D gene cannot be resolved beyond TRBD1 or TRBD2, each matching 5 bases. The sequence derives from a human donor in good health (CMV status not recorded). Some clones in this sample may be carry-over from other donors' samples. The CDR3 is CSVRGRDYEQYF. The DNA is TGCAGCGTTAGGGGACGGGACTACGAGCAGTACTTC.